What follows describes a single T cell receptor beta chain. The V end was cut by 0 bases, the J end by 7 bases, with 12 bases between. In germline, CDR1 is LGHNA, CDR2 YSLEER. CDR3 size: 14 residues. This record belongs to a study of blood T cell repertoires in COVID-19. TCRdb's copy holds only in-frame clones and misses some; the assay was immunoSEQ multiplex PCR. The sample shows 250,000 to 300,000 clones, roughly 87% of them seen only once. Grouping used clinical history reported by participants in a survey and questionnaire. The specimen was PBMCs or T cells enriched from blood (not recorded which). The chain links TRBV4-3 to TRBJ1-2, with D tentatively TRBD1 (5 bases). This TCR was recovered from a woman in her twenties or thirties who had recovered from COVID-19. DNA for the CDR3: TGCGCCAGCAGCCAAGACAGGGTTGGTGTTGGCTACACCTTC. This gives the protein CASSQDRVGVGYTF.